This entry is about one T cell receptor (beta chain). Its antigen is unknown. This record comes from a study of ipilimumab plus nivolumab after autologous stem cell transplantation. Study conclusions and caveats: TCR repertoire, Treg phenotype and gut microbiota reportedly support more study of this approach.

The assay was immunoSEQ multiplex PCR, and TCRdb's table has in-frame clones only and misses some. The sample includes about 16,000 clones, over 60% of them seen just once. The receptor's source is a male donor with diffuse large B-cell lymphoma. The sample consisted of PBMCs, taken in a trial of ipilimumab plus nivolumab as post-transplant consolidation.

CDR3 sequence: CAITDRGETQYF. The CDR3 nucleotides read TGTGCCATTACAGACAGGGGAGAGACCCAGTACTTC. This sequence joins TRBV6-1 and TRBJ2-5, with 8 bases identical to TRBD1. The junction had 5 bases not matched to a gene; V was cut back by 10 bases and J by 4 bases. CDR3 size: 12 residues. CDR1 is MNHNS and CDR2 is SASEGT in the germline V gene.